Sequencing of this T cell receptor (beta chain) was carried out in a study of cytomegalovirus exposure and HLA in healthy donors. This CDR3 has 18 residues. V lost 0 bases, J lost 4 bases, and 11 bases stayed unmatched. Germline CDR1 LGHNA, CDR2 YSLEER. Primers: 60 Vbeta forward and 13 Jbeta reverse. Libraries were prepared by immunoSEQ multiplex PCR; TCRdb keeps only in-frame clonotypes and omits some of them. Here the sample spans 150,000 to 200,000 clones, under 85% being singletons. This clonotype was obtained from a man aged 50 to 60 in good health and CMV-seropositive. Specimen: PBMCs. The gene calls are TRBV4-3 and TRBJ2-3; 9 bases match TRBD2. CDR3 loop: CASSQERGSGGLADTQYF. DNA of the CDR3: TGCGCCAGCAGCCAAGAAAGGGGAAGCGGGGGGCTGGCAGATACGCAGTATTTT.